This T cell receptor (beta chain) was found in a study of shared clonotypes between healthy human individuals. Study results and caveats: Non-shared clonotypes displayed generation probabilities falling below those of clonotypes present in all four donors. Specimens sampled were limited to blood, with tissue repertoires likely differing. Clonotypes that were shared across a handful of donors made up roughly 5% of naive CD4 clonotypes.

V dropped 4 bases and J dropped 4; count of bases not matched to a gene: 9. The germline V gene has CDR1 ENHRY and CDR2 SYGVKD. This CDR3 is built from 16 residues. Using approximately 200 ng DNA, about 29,000 T cell genomes, the sorted-subset replicate PCRs were run. The protocol was immunoSEQ multiplex PCR, while the TCRdb copy is restricted to in-frame clones and leaves out a portion. This table holds hundreds of thousands of clones, about 74% found once. This clone was seen a handful of times. Its antigen is undetermined. The sequenced sample consisted of memory CD4+ T cells sorted from blood. The subset here: CD45RA-negative fraction. The origin of this receptor is a woman in her twenties or thirties in good health. This chain uses TRBV10-3 with TRBJ2-3, with TRBD2 matching 9 bases. For the CDR3, the DNA is TGTGCCATCAGTGTTGCGGGCGGGAGGGGGGCAGATACGCAGTATTTT. This encodes CAISVAGGRGADTQYF.